These 3 T cell receptor beta chains were all obtained from the same sample, sequenced in a study of response to subunit inactivated influenza vaccine. TCRdb processed the RT-PCR reads anew with MiXCR; each CDR3 protein has one entry. The table has around 470,000 distinct CDR3 sequences, approximately 6.9% seen once. Sequencing used PBMCs from blood, obtained less than 30 months after vaccination. These receptors originate from a man between 50 and 75 years old who received an inactivated influenza vaccine.

This clonotype was detected ten times or more. This chain joins TRBV25-1 and TRBJ2-7; D is unclear. Germline V gives CDR1 MGHDK, CDR2 SYGVNS. The CDR3 runs 11 residues. V dropped 2 bases and J dropped 5 bases, with 4 bases sitting between them. In nucleotides, the CDR3 is TGTGCCAGCAGTGAAATCCACGAGCAGTACTTC. Translating gives CASSEIHEQYF.

This clonotype was recorded many times. The rearrangement joins TRBV7-2 to TRBJ2-3, with 9 positions matching TRBD2. Trimming cost V 3 bases and J 3 bases; bases outside gene matches: 4. Germline V gene data show CDR1 as SGHTA and CDR2 as FQGNSA. The CDR3 has 15 residues. CDR3 bases: TGTGCCAGCAGCTTTGGGACTAGCATAACAGATACGCAGTATTTT. Translation: CASSFGTSITDTQYF.

This clonotype was picked up a small number of times. V and J are TRBV10-3 and TRBJ1-1, with D possibly TRBD1 on 5 matching bases. The germline V gene has CDR1 ENHRY and CDR2 SYGVKD. Trimming took 4 bases from V and 2 from J, leaving 11 bases between them. The CDR3 has 14 residues. In DNA, the CDR3 is TGTGCCATCAGTGTTACAGGACCTAACACTGAAGCTTTCTTT. Protein product: CAISVTGPNTEAFF.